A selection of T cell receptor beta chains follows, all from one sample in a study of blood T cells in healthy people across ages. MiXCR, run by TCRdb on the 5' RACE reads, gives a single entry per CDR3 protein. In the table there are roughly 730,000 distinct CDR3 sequences, 45% to 70% of which are singletons. The sequencing sample was made of blood. Receptor source: a middle-aged man in good health. CDR3s include the opening cysteine and the closing phenylalanine or tryptophan. A D gene is named only where the DNA matches it firmly. Clone size appears in some rows only: once, few, many, or a class for an expanded clone.

size | J | D | V | DNA | CDR3
NA | TRBJ2-3 | NA | TRBV12-3/TRBV12-4 | TGTGCCAGCAGATTGACTACCCATGGGCAGTATTTT | CASRLTTHGQYF
few | TRBJ2-1 | NA | TRBV4-3 | TGCGCCAGCAGCCAAGATATGAGGGCCTGGCAGCACAATGAGCAGTTCTTC | CASSQDMRAWQHNEQFF
NA | TRBJ1-2 | NA | TRBV12-3/TRBV12-4 | TGTGCCAGCAGTTTAGCGGAGGGGGGTGGCTACACCTTC | CASSLAEGGGYTF
NA | TRBJ2-7 | NA | TRBV7-2 | TGTGCCAGCAGCTTAGGTGCCGGGAGAAGCTCCTACGAGCAGTACTTC | CASSLGAGRSSYEQYF
NA | TRBJ2-3 | TRBD1 | TRBV20-1 | TGCAGTGCGCCAGGGGGCCCAGATACGCAGTATTTT | CSAPGGPDTQYF
few | TRBJ2-7 | TRBD1 | TRBV4-2 | TGTGCCAGCAGCCTACGGACAGGGGGCGACGAGCAGTACTTC | CASSLRTGGDEQYF
NA | TRBJ2-1 | NA | TRBV6-2/TRBV6-3 | TGTGCCAGCAGTTCCGGAACCCTAGGGAATGAGCAGTTCTTC | CASSSGTLGNEQFF
NA | TRBJ2-1 | NA | TRBV28 | TGTGCCAGCAGTCCCCAGCAGACCCTCTCGGAGACCACCTACAATGAGCAGTTCTTC | CASSPQQTLSETTYNEQFF
NA | TRBJ1-1 | TRBD1 | TRBV10-3 | TGTCCCATCAGTCCTATAGACAGGGGGACCACTGAAGCTTTCTTT | CPISPIDRGTTEAFF
NA | TRBJ2-1 | NA | TRBV20-1 | TGCAGTGCAACCGCTCTCGACAGGCGTGAGCAGTTCTTC | CSATALDRREQFF
NA | TRBJ2-1 | TRBD2 | TRBV7-2 | TGTGCCAGCAGCTTAGCGTTGTCCAGCGGGGGTTACAATGAGCAGTTCTTC | CASSLALSSGGYNEQFF
NA | TRBJ1-2 | NA | TRBV20-1 | TGCAGTGCTCCCAGCCGCAACTATGGCTACACCTTC | CSAPSRNYGYTF
NA | TRBJ2-4 | NA | TRBV2 | TGTGCCAGCAAAGGCGCGCTAGCCAAAAACATTCAGTACTTC | CASKGALAKNIQYF
NA | TRBJ2-1 | TRBD2 | TRBV15 | TGTGCCACCAGCAGAGGGGAGGGAGGGAATGAGCAGTTCTTC | CATSRGEGGNEQFF
NA | TRBJ2-3 | NA | TRBV3-1 | TGTGCCAGCAGCCAGAGGGGGGTGGCGGATACGCAGTATTTT | CASSQRGVADTQYF
NA | TRBJ2-3 | NA | TRBV7-3 | TGTGCCAGCAGCCGGCTCGTCGGCACAGATACGCAGTATTTT | CASSRLVGTDTQYF
NA | TRBJ2-7 | NA | TRBV27 | TGTGCCAGCAGTTTTCGGTCGGGGACCCTCGCCTACGAGCAGTACTTC | CASSFRSGTLAYEQYF
few | TRBJ2-1 | TRBD2 | TRBV29-1 | TGCAGCCTACGGACTAGCAACAATGAGCAGTTCTTC | CSLRTSNNEQFF
NA | TRBJ2-1 | TRBD1 | TRBV6-5 | TGTGCCACGCGGACCAGGGACAGGGGCGTAAATGAGCAGTTCTTC | CATRTRDRGVNEQFF
NA | TRBJ2-1 | TRBD1 | TRBV18 | TGTGCCAGCTCACCATTGGGGCAGGGGGCGTCGGATGAGCAGTTCTTC | CASSPLGQGASDEQFF
NA | TRBJ2-7 | NA | TRBV29-1 | TGCAGCGTTGGGGTTAGGGGCTCCTACGAGCAGTACTTC | CSVGVRGSYEQYF
NA | TRBJ2-1 | TRBD2 | TRBV7-3 | TGTGCCAGCAGCTTAGGGGCTAGCGGGGCCCCCGGCTCCTACAATGAGCAGTTCTTC | CASSLGASGAPGSYNEQFF
NA | TRBJ2-7 | NA | TRBV6-5 | TGTGCCAGCAGTTACAGGGAGAAATCCTCCTACGAGCAGTACTTC | CASSYREKSSYEQYF
NA | TRBJ2-3 | NA | TRBV6-5 | TGTGCCAGCAGTTACGGGAAGGGAAGGGACGGGACAGATACGCAGTATTTT | CASSYGKGRDGTDTQYF
NA | TRBJ1-5 | NA | TRBV27 | TGTGCCAGCAGTATCGATAGCAATCAGCCCCAGCATTTT | CASSIDSNQPQHF
NA | TRBJ2-4 | TRBD2 | TRBV12-3/TRBV12-4 | TGTGCCAGCAGTAGTAGCGGGAGTAAAAACATTCAGTACTTC | CASSSSGSKNIQYF
NA | TRBJ2-1 | NA | TRBV20-1 | TGCAGTGCAAGAAGGAGCGCGGGGAACAATGAGCAGTTCTTC | CSARRSAGNNEQFF